This TCR beta chain appears in the sequencing data of a study of blood T cell repertoires in COVID-19. Study at large: Samples representing acute and convalescent COVID-19 were sourced from the United States, Italy and Spain.

Authors' analysis steps: Using reference gene primer amplification, nucleated cell counts were estimated. The repertoire was sequenced with immunoSEQ multiplex PCR; TCRdb's copy has only in-frame clones and lacks some. V and J calls and clone size come straight from that table; D and trimming were deduced from the DNA. The table has 80,000 to 95,000 clones, approximately 88% seen once. Looked up from germline, CDR1 is SGHRS and CDR2 is YFSETQ. The CDR3 consists of 15 residues. V gave up 1 base and J gave up 3 bases; unmatched junction bases: 2. The source is a woman older than 75 with active or convalescent COVID-19. Material for sequencing was peripheral blood. This sequence joins TRBV5-1 and TRBJ2-5; 11 bases match TRBD1. The CDR3 nucleotides read TGCGCCAGCAGCTTGTCGGGACAGGGGGAAGAGACCCAGTACTTC. This gives the protein CASSLSGQGEETQYF.